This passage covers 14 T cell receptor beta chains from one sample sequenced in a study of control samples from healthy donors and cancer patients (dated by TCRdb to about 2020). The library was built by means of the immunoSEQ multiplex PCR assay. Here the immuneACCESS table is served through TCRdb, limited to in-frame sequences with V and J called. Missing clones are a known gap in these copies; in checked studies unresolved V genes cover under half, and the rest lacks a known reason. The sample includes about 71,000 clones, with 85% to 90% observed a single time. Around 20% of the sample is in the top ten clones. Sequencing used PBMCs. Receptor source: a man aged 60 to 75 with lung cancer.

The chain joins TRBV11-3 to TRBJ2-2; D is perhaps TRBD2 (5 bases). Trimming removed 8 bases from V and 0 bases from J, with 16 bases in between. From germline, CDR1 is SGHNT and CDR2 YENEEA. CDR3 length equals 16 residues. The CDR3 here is CASRAKGRSNTGELFF. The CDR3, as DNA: TGTGCCAGCCGCGCGAAAGGGAGATCGAACACCGGGGAGCTGTTTTTT.

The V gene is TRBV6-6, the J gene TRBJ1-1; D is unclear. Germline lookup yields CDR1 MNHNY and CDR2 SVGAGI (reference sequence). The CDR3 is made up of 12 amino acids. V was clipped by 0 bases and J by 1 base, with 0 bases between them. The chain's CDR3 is CASSYSNTEAFF. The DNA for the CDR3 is TGTGCCAGCAGTTACTCGAACACTGAAGCTTTCTTT.

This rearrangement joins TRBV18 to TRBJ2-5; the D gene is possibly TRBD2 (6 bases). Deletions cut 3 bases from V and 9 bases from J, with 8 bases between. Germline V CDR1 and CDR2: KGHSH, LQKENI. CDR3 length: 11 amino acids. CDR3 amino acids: CASSPGGAQYF. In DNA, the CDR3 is TGTGCCAGCTCACCGGGCGGGGCCCAGTACTTC.

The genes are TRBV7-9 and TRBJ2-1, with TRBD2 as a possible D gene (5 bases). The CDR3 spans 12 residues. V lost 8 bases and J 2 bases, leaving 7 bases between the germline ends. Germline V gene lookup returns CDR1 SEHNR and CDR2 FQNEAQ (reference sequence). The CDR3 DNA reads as TGTGCCAGCGACGGGACCTACAATGAGCAGTTCTTC. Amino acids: CASDGTYNEQFF.

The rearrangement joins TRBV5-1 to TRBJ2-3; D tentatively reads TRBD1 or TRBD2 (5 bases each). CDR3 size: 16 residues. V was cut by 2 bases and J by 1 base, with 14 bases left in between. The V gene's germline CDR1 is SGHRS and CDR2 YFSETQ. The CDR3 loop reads CASSLVGVGGTDTQYF. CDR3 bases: TGCGCCAGCAGCTTAGTCGGGGTGGGGGGCACAGATACGCAGTATTTT. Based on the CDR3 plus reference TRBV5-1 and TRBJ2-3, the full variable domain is KAGVTQTPRYLIKTRGQQVTLSCSPISGHRSVSWYQQTPGQGLQFLFEYFSETQRNKGNFPGRFSGRQFSNSRSEMNVSTLELGDSALYLCASSLVGVGGTDTQYFGPGTRLTVL.

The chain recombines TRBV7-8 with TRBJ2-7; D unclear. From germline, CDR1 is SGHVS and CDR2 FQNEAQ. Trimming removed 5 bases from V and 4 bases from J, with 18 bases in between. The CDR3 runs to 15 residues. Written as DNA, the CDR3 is TGTGCCAGCAGCCCCCAAACGGGCGGAGATTACGAGCAGTACGTC. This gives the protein CASSPQTGGDYEQYV.

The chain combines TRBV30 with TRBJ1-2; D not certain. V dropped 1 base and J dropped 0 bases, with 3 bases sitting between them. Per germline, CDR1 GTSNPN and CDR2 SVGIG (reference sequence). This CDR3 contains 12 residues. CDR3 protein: CAWSGANYGYTF. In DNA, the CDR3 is TGTGCCTGGAGTGGAGCTAACTATGGCTACACCTTC.

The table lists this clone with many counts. CDR3 in DNA: TGCGCCAGCAGCCAAGGGACAGCCCTCTCCTATAATTCACCCCTCCACTTT. It specifies CASSQGTALSYNSPLHF. The genes are TRBV4-1 and TRBJ1-6; D perhaps matches TRBD1 (6 bases). Germline V lookup: CDR1 MGHRA, CDR2 YSYEKL. Between the trimmed V and J ends, which lost 1 base and 0 bases, there was a span of 10 bases. The CDR3 extends over 17 amino acids.

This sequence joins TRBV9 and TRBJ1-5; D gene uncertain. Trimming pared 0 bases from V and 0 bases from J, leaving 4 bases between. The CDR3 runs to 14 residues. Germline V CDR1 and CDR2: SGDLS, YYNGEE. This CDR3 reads CASSVAGSNQPQHF. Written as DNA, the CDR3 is TGTGCCAGCAGCGTAGCTGGTAGCAATCAGCCCCAGCATTTT. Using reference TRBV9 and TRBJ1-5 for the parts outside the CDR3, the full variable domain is DSGVTQTPKHLITATGQRVTLRCSPRSGDLSVYWYQQSLDQGLQFLIQYYNGEERAKGNILERFSAQQFPDLHSELNLSSLELGDSALYFCASSVAGSNQPQHFGDGTRLSIL.

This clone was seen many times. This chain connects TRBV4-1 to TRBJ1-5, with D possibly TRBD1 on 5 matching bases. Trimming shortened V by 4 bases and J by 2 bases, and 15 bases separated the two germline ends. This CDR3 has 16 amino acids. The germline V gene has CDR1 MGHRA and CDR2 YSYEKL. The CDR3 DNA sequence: TGCGCCAGCAGCCCCCGGGGCACAGGACGCAATCAGCCCCAGCATTTT. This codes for CASSPRGTGRNQPQHF.

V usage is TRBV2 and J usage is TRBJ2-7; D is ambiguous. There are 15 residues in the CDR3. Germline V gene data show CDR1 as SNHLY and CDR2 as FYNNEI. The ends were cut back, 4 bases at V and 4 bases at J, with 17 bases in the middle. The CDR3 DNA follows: TGTGCCAGCAGTGTTGAAGGTGGCCGGAGTTACGAGCAGTACTTC. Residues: CASSVEGGRSYEQYF.

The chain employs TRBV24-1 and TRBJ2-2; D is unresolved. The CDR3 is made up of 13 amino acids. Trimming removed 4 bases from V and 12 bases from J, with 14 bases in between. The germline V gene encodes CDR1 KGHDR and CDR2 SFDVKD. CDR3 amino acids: CATSDPRSEKLFF. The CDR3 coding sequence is TGTGCCACCAGTGACCCCCGTTCGGAGAAGCTGTTTTTT.

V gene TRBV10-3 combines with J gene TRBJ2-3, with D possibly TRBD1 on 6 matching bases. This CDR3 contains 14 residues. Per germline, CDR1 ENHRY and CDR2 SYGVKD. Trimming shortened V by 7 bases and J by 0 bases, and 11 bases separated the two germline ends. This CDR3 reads CAIKDRASTDTQYF. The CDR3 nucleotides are TGTGCCATCAAGGACAGAGCTAGCACAGATACGCAGTATTTT.

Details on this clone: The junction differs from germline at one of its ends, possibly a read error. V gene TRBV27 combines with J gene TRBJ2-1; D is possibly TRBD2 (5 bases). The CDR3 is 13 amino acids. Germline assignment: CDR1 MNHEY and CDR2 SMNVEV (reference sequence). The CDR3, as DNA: TGTGTCAGCAGTTTAGAGGGAGTAAATGAGCAGTTCTTC. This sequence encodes CVSSLEGVNEQFF.